These 14 T cell receptor beta chains were sequenced from one sample in a study of OX40 agonist ivuxolimab in advanced cancers. Assay used: immunoSEQ multiplex PCR; TCRdb lists only in-frame clones, some missing. The sample has under 95,000 clones; about 89% are singletons. Sample: CD4+ or CD8+ T cells sorted from blood, taken in a trial of the OX40 agonist ivuxolimab. The source is an adult with an advanced solid tumor such as melanoma, head and neck, liver or kidney cancer.

The CDR3 loop reads CASSLSPWGQGATGELFF. The CDR3 bases are TGTGCCAGCAGTTTATCCCCTTGGGGACAGGGGGCAACCGGGGAGCTGTTTTTT. The chain couples TRBV28 to TRBJ2-2, with 12 bases aligning to TRBD1. CDR3 length: 18 amino acids. Trimming removed 1 base from V and 5 bases from J; junction bases left unmatched: 8. In germline, CDR1 is MDHEN, CDR2 SYDVKM. Looking up the rest from reference TRBV28 and TRBJ2-2 gives the full variable domain: DVKVTQSSRYLVKRTGEKVFLECVQDMDHENMFWYRQDPGLGLRLIYFSYDVKMKEKGDIPEGYSVSREKKERFSLILESASTNQTSMYLCASSLSPWGQGATGELFFGEGSRLTVL.

Remarks on this clone: One end of the junction varies from germline; a read error may be responsible. The gene calls are TRBV14 and TRBJ2-5, with D unclear. The CDR3 is 12 residues long. The V gene's germline CDR1 is SGHDN and CDR2 FVKESK. The CDR3: CPLGTAGETQYF. DNA for the CDR3: TGCCCCCTGGGAACGGCTGGAGAGACCCAGTACTTC.

CDR3 protein: CASMGPGGFSEQFF. In DNA form, the CDR3 reads TGTGCCAGTATGGGGCCAGGGGGCTTTTCTGAGCAGTTCTTC. The chain uses TRBV19 and TRBJ2-1; 8 nucleotides align to TRBD1. Per germline, CDR1 LNHDA and CDR2 SQIVND (reference sequence). V shed 7 bases and J 9 bases; nucleotides not matched to a gene: 11. The CDR3 has 14 residues.

This chain connects TRBV27 to TRBJ1-5; maybe TRBD1 (5 bases). The V gene's germline CDR1 is MNHEY and CDR2 SMNVEV (reference sequence). The CDR3 length is 15 residues. V was pared by 5 bases and J by 2 bases, with 13 bases between. CDR3 protein: CASSLREGRNQPQHF. The CDR3 region has the DNA TGTGCCAGCAGTCTCAGGGAGGGTCGCAATCAGCCCCAGCATTTT.

The rearrangement uses TRBV28 and TRBJ2-1; D may be TRBD2 (5 bases). Germline V gene sequence: CDR1 MDHEN, CDR2 SYDVKM. The ends were cut back, 1 base at V and 4 bases at J, with 5 bases in the middle. This CDR3 comprises 13 residues. The CDR3 DNA reads as TGTGCCAGCAGTTTATCGGGGTACAATGAGCAGTTCTTC. Protein: CASSLSGYNEQFF.

The chain has TRBV6-1 and TRBJ2-6; D call uncertain. The CDR3 has 13 residues. Trimming took 7 bases from V and 0 from J, leaving 4 bases between them. Germline CDR1 MNHNS, CDR2 SASEGT. CDR3 in DNA: TGTGCCAGCATCGTCTCTGGGGCCAACGTCCTGACTTTC. Residues: CASIVSGANVLTF.

This chain connects TRBV27 to TRBJ2-2; D is uncertain. The CDR3 totals 11 residues. The V end was cut by 7 bases, the J end by 6 bases, with 6 bases between. Germline CDR1 reads MNHEY; CDR2 reads SMNVEV (reference sequence). CDR3 region: CASTSAGELFF. The DNA of the CDR3 is TGTGCCAGCACCTCAGCCGGGGAGCTGTTTTTT.

J is TRBJ2-1 and V is TRBV29-1, with 10 bases that match TRBD2. The CDR3 consists of 18 residues. Germline values: CDR1 SQVTM, CDR2 ANQGSEA. The J segment lost 4 bases and the V segment lost 2 bases, leaving 14 bases of the junction unmatched. For the CDR3, the DNA is TGCAGCGTTGAATTGAATTGGGTAGCGGGAGGCCATTACAATGAGCAGTTCTTC. The encoded protein is CSVELNWVAGGHYNEQFF.

V and J are TRBV5-1 and TRBJ2-1; 8 nucleotides match TRBD2. This CDR3 contains 17 residues. Germline CDR1 is SGHRS and CDR2 is YFSETQ. Losses at the gene ends were 4 bases for V and 4 bases for J; bases not matched to a gene: 13. For the CDR3, the DNA is TGCGCCAGCAGCGTTCACCTGGGTAGCGGGGCTTACAATGAGCAGTTCTTC. This codes for CASSVHLGSGAYNEQFF.

The J gene is TRBJ1-5, the V gene TRBV21-1; the DNA was not compared with TRBD1, the D call given in the table. TRBV21-1 is flagged as a pseudogene. CDR3 length: 17 amino acids. The CDR3 DNA reads as TGTGCCAGCAGCAAAGACAGGAGTTCTCTTAGCAATCAGCCCCAGCATTTT. Its translation is CASSKDRSSLSNQPQHF.

This chain uses TRBV30 with TRBJ1-2, with D possibly being TRBD1 (5 bases). Germline CDR1 reads GTSNPN; CDR2 reads SVGIG (reference sequence). V gave up 7 bases and J gave up 8 bases, with 20 bases separating them. The length of the CDR3 is 13 residues. This CDR3 reads CASSGMGLGGYTF. The CDR3 DNA reads as TGTGCCTCCTCTGGGATGGGGCTGGGGGGCTACACCTTC.

This sequence joins TRBV7-9 and TRBJ2-1; 11 nucleotides match TRBD2. After removal of 5 bases from V and 5 bases from J, the junction contained 2 bases not matched to a gene. The CDR3 spans 14 residues. Germline V gene sequence: CDR1 SEHNR, CDR2 FQNEAQ (reference sequence). The CDR3 coding sequence is TGTGCCAGCAGCGGGACTAGCGGAAACAATGAGCAGTTCTTC. Protein product: CASSGTSGNNEQFF.

V and J are TRBV6-6 and TRBJ2-5; 15 bases align to TRBD2. There are 16 residues in the CDR3. Germline V gives CDR1 MNHNY, CDR2 SVGAGI (reference sequence). V lost 6 bases and J lost 2; bases outside the gene matches: 4. The DNA of the CDR3 is TGTGCCAGCAGGGACGGGACTAGCGGGAGGCAAGAGACCCAGTACTTC. This encodes CASRDGTSGRQETQYF.

V is TRBV7-8 and J is TRBJ2-7; D gene uncertain. Trimming took 2 bases from V and 3 from J, leaving 8 bases between them. CDR3 length equals 13 residues. The germline V gene encodes CDR1 SGHVS and CDR2 FQNEAQ. The CDR3 region has the DNA TGTGCCAGCAGCTTACCAGGCTACTACGAGCAGTACTTC. Translation gives CASSLPGYYEQYF.